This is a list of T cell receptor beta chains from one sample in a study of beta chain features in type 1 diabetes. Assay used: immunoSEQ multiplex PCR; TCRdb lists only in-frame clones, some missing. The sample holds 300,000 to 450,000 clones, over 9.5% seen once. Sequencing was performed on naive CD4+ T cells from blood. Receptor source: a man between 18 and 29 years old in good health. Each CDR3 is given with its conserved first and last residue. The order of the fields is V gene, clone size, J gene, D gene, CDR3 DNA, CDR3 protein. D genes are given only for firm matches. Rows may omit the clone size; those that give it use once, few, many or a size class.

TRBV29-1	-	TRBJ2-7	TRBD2	TGCAGCGTTGCCGGGACTAGCGGAAGAAGCTCCTACGAGCAGTACTTC	CSVAGTSGRSSYEQYF
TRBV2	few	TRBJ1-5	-	TGTGCCAGCAAGTTAGATCCACGAGGTCAGCCCCAGCATTTT	CASKLDPRGQPQHF
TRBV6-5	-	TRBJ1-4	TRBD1	TGTGCCAGCAGTAGGGGGACAGGGAATGAAAAACTGTTTTTT	CASSRGTGNEKLFF
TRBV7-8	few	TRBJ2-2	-	TGTGCCAGCAGATTGAGTTGGGCCCAGTCCGGGGAGCTGTTTTTT	CASRLSWAQSGELFF
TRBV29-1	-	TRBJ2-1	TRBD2	TGCAGCGTTGAAGACTACCTTCTAGCGGGAAGCGATGAGCAGTTCTTC	CSVEDYLLAGSDEQFF
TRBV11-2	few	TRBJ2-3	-	TGTGCCAGCAGCCCCTCGCGAAGCCAAGGCACAGATACGCAGTATTTT	CASSPSRSQGTDTQYF
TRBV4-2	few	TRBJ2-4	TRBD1	TGTGCCAGCAGCCGGGACAGGGGGTTCGAAAACATTCAGTACTTC	CASSRDRGFENIQYF
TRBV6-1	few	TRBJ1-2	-	TGTGCCAGCACCTACCAGGGGAACTATGGCTACACCTTC	CASTYQGNYGYTF
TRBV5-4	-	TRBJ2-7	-	TGTGCCAGCCAGGGACTTTTCGACGAGCAGTACTTC	CASQGLFDEQYF
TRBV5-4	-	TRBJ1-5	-	TGTGCCAGCAGCTTGGACAGGAGCAATCAGCCCCAGCATTTT	CASSLDRSNQPQHF
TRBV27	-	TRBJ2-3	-	TGTGCCAGCAGTTTCGCAGATACGCAGTATTTT	CASSFADTQYF
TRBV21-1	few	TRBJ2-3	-	TGTGCCAGCAGCAAAGGGAGCAGAACCACAGATACGCAGTATTTT	CASSKGSRTTDTQYF
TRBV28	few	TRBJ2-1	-	TGTGCCAGCAGTTTTGCCGGGACTTCCATCAATGAGCAGTTCTTC	CASSFAGTSINEQFF
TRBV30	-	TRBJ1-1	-	TGTGCCTGGGGGCCAGCAGGCGGGGGGCACACTGAAGCTTTCTTT	CAWGPAGGGHTEAFF
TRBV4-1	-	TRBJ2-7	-	TGCGCCAGCAGCCCCCTCATAGGGTACAGGATTTTTCACGAGCAGTACTTC	CASSPLIGYRIFHEQYF
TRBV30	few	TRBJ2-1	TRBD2	TGTGCCTGTTACCCTAGCGGATACAATGAGCAGTTCTTC	CACYPSGYNEQFF
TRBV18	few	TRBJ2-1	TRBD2	TGTGCCAGCTCGGAACTAGCGGGGAACAATGAGCAGTTCTTC	CASSELAGNNEQFF
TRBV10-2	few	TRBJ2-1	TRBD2	TGCGCCAGCAGAATAGCGGGAGGGGATGAGCAGTTCTTC	CASRIAGGDEQFF
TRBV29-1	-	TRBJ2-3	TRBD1	TGCAGCGTTACGGACAGACAGGGCTTCACAGATACGCAGTATTTT	CSVTDRQGFTDTQYF
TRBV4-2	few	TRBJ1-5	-	TGTGCCAGCAGCCAAGCCACCCTCCGGGGCAATCAGCCCCAGCATTTT	CASSQATLRGNQPQHF
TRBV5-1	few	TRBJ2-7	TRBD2	TGCGCCAGCAGCACGGGACTAGCGGACTACGAGCAGTACTTC	CASSTGLADYEQYF
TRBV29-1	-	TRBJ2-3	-	TGCAGCGTTGAATCGGGCAGGGTTGTGCGGGATACGCAGTATTTT	CSVESGRVVRDTQYF
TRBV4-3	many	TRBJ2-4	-	TGCGCCAGCAGCCGAGGAGCGGATGCCAAAAACATTCAGTACTTC	CASSRGADAKNIQYF
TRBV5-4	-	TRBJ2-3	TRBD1	TGTGCCAGCAGCCAGGGACAGGGGAACACAGATACGCAGTATTTT	CASSQGQGNTDTQYF
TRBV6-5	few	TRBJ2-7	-	TGTGCCAGCAGTTCCACTTTCTACGAGCAGTACTTC	CASSSTFYEQYF
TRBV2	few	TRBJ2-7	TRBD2	TGTGCCAGGGGGACTAGCGCCTACGAGCAGTACTTC	CARGTSAYEQYF
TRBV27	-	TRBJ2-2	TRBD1	TGTGCCAGCAGTGGACAGGGGGTGATCGGGGAGCTGTTTTTT	CASSGQGVIGELFF
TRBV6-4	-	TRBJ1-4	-	TGTGCCAGCACCCAAGGGGCGGGGACTAATGAAAAACTGTTTTTT	CASTQGAGTNEKLFF
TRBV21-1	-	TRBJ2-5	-	TGTGCCAGCAATCTGGGGCTTGAGACCCAGTACTTC	CASNLGLETQYF
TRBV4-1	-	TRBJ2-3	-	TGCGCCAGCAGCCATCCGAGGCCCGGAGGAGGCACAGATACGCAGTATTTT	CASSHPRPGGGTDTQYF
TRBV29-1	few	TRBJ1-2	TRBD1	TGCAGCGTTACGGTGGACAGGGGTACCTATGGCTACACCTTC	CSVTVDRGTYGYTF
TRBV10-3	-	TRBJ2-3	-	TGTGCCATCAGTGAAATTCGGACTACCACTTCCACAGATACGCAGTATTTT	CAISEIRTTTSTDTQYF
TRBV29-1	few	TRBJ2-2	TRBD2	TGCAGCGGGATGGGACTAGCGGGGGAAGCGAACACCGGGGAGCTGTTTTTT	CSGMGLAGEANTGELFF
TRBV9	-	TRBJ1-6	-	TGTGCCAGCAGCGTAGAAACGGTCAATTCACCCCTCCACTTT	CASSVETVNSPLHF
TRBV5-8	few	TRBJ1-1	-	TGTGCCAGCAGCTTGTCCAAGAACACTGAAGCTTTCTTT	CASSLSKNTEAFF
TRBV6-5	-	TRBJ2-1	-	TGTGCCAGCAGCGGACTGCTTTACAATGAGCAGTTCTTC	CASSGLLYNEQFF
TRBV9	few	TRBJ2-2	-	TGTGCCAGCAGCGTACTTGCGGGAATCAACACCGGGGAGCTGTTTTTT	CASSVLAGINTGELFF
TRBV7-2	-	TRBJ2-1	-	TGTGCCAGCAGCTTAGAGGGACAACACTACAATGAGCAGTTCTTC	CASSLEGQHYNEQFF
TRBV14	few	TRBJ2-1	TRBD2	TGTGCCAGCAGCCAAGATTTTTACGGGGGGGCCGATGAGCAGTTCTTC	CASSQDFYGGADEQFF
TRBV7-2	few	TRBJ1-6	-	TGTGCCAGCAGACTCTCCACAGCAGTGAATTCACCCCTCCACTTT	CASRLSTAVNSPLHF
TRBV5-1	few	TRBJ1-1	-	TGCGCCAGCAGCTTGGAATTAAACACTGAAGCTTTCTTT	CASSLELNTEAFF
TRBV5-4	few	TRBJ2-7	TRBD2	TGTGCCAGCAGCCCGGGCCTAGCGGGCTACGAGCAGTACTTC	CASSPGLAGYEQYF
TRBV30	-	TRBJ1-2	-	TGTGCCTGGAGGGCACGTGGCTCCTATGGCTACACCTTC	CAWRARGSYGYTF
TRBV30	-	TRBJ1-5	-	TGTGCCTGGACTCCGGGGACCGGAGGGGATCAGCCCCAGCATTTT	CAWTPGTGGDQPQHF
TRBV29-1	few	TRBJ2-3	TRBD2	TGCAGCGTTGAAGCCCTAGCGGGAGTCCCAGATACGCAGTATTTT	CSVEALAGVPDTQYF
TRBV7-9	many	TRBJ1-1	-	TGTGCCAGCGGGGAGCTTGCGAACACTGAAGCTTTCTTT	CASGELANTEAFF
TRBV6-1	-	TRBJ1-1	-	TGTGCCAGCAGTGAGTACGGGTCCCCGGCGGGAGCTTTCTTT	CASSEYGSPAGAFF
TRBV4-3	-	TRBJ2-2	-	TGCGCCAGCAGCCAAGGATGGAGGACGGGGGAGCTGTTTTTT	CASSQGWRTGELFF